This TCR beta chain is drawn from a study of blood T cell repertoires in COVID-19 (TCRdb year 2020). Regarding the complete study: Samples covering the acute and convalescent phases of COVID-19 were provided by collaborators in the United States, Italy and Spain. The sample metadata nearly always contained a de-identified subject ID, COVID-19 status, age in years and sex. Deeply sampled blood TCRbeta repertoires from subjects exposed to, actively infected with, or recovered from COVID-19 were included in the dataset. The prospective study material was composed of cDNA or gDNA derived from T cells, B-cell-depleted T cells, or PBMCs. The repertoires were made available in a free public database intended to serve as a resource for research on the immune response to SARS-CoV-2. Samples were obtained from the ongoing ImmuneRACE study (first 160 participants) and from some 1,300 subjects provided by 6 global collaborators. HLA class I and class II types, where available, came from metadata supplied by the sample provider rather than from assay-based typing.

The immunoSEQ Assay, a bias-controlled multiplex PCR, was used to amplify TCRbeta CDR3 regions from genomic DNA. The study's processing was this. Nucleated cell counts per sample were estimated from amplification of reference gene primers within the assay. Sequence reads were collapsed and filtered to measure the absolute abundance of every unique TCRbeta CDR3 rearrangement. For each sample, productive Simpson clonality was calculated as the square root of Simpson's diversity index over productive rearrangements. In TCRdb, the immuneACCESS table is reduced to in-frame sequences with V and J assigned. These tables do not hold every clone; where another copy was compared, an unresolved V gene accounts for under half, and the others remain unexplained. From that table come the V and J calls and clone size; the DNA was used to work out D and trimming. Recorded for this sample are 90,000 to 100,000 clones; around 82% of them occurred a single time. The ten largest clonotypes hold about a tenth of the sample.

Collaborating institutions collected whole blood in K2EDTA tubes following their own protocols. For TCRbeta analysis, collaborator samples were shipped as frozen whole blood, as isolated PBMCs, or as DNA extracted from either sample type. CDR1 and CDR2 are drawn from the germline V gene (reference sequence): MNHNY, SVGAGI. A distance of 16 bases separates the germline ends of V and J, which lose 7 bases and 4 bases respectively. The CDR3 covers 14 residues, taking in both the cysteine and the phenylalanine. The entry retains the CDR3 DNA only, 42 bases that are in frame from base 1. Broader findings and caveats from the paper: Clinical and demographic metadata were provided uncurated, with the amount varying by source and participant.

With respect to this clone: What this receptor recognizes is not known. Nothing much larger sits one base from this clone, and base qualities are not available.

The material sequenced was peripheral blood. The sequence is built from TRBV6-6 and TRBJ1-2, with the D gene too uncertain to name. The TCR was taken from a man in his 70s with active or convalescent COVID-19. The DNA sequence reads TGTGCCAGCACTTCCGACGGCGCGGTCTATGGCTACACCTTC. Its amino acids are CASTSDGAVYGYTF.